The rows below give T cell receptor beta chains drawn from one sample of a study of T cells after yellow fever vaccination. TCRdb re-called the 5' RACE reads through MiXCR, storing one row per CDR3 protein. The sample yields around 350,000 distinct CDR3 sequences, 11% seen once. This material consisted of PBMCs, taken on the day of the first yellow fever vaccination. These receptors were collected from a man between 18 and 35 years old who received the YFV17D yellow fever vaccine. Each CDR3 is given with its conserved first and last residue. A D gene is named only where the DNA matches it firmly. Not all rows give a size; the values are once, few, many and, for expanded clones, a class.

CDR3: CASSVGGSSGNTIYF; DNA: TGTGCCAGCAGCGTAGGGGGGAGCTCTGGAAACACCATATATTTT; size: few; J: TRBJ1-3; V: TRBV9; D: -
CDR3: CSARSGSTGELFF; DNA: TGCAGTGCTAGATCTGGGTCCACCGGGGAGCTGTTTTTT; size: many; J: TRBJ2-2; V: TRBV20-1; D: -
CDR3: CASSAAGRGGPTDTQYF; DNA: TGTGCCAGCAGCGCCGCGGGGCGCGGGGGACCTACAGATACGCAGTATTTT; size: few; J: TRBJ2-3; V: TRBV9; D: TRBD2
CDR3: CASSYSGAGYGYTF; DNA: TGTGCCAGCAGTTACTCCGGGGCTGGGTATGGCTACACCTTC; size: -; J: TRBJ1-2; V: TRBV6-5; D: -
CDR3: CASSHLGQPQHF; DNA: TGTGCCAGTAGTCATTTAGGGCAGCCCCAGCATTTT; size: few; J: TRBJ1-5; V: TRBV19; D: -
CDR3: CSATAHQHEKLFF; DNA: TGCAGTGCTACTGCCCACCAGCATGAAAAACTGTTTTTT; size: few; J: TRBJ1-4; V: TRBV20-1; D: -
CDR3: CASSADRLIGELFF; DNA: TGTGCCAGCAGCGCGGACAGGCTTATCGGGGAGCTGTTTTTT; size: -; J: TRBJ2-2; V: TRBV7-9; D: TRBD1
CDR3: CASSLDRASGETQYF; DNA: TGCGCCAGCAGCTTGGACAGGGCTAGCGGAGAGACCCAGTACTTC; size: -; J: TRBJ2-5; V: TRBV5-1; D: -
CDR3: CASSLVGNLEDTEAFF; DNA: TGTGCCAGCAGCTTAGTCGGCAACTTAGAGGACACTGAAGCTTTCTTT; size: many; J: TRBJ1-1; V: TRBV7-8; D: -
CDR3: CSAWAGQVNTEAFF; DNA: TGCAGTGCTTGGGCCGGACAGGTGAACACTGAAGCTTTCTTT; size: -; J: TRBJ1-1; V: TRBV20-1; D: TRBD1
CDR3: CASSLVVSSGAETQYF; DNA: TGTGCCAGCAGCTTAGTAGTCTCTAGCGGGGCAGAGACCCAGTACTTC; size: few; J: TRBJ2-5; V: TRBV7-2; D: TRBD2
CDR3: CSARGLWAGANVLTF; DNA: TGCAGTGCTAGGGGGCTATGGGCTGGGGCCAACGTCCTGACTTTC; size: few; J: TRBJ2-6; V: TRBV20-1; D: -
CDR3: CASRGRTRETQYF; DNA: TGTGCCAGCAGGGGACGGACGAGGGAGACCCAGTACTTC; size: -; J: TRBJ2-5; V: TRBV7-9; D: -
CDR3: CASSAGQGHSPLHF; DNA: TGTGCCAGCAGCGCCGGACAGGGGCATTCACCCCTCCACTTT; size: -; J: TRBJ1-6; V: TRBV9; D: TRBD1
CDR3: CSARDQGQISNQPQHF; DNA: TGCAGTGCTAGAGATCAAGGACAGATTAGCAATCAGCCCCAGCATTTT; size: few; J: TRBJ1-5; V: TRBV20-1; D: -
CDR3: CASSQSYLPQGGPEDRLEEQYF; DNA: TGCGCCAGCAGTCAATCTTATTTGCCCCAAGGGGGACCCGAGGACAGGTTGGAAGAGCAGTACTTC; size: few; J: TRBJ2-7; V: TRBV23-1; D: TRBD1
CDR3: CASSTTPGGFPLEQYF; DNA: TGTGCCAGCAGTACAACCCCTGGCGGGTTTCCCCTCGAGCAGTACTTC; size: few; J: TRBJ2-7; V: TRBV27; D: -
CDR3: CASSLPAMNTEAFF; DNA: TGTGCCAGCAGTTTACCAGCCATGAACACTGAAGCTTTCTTT; size: -; J: TRBJ1-1; V: TRBV28; D: -
CDR3: CASSPWTGGINEQFF; DNA: TGTGCCAGCAGCCCGTGGACAGGGGGGATCAATGAGCAGTTCTTC; size: few; J: TRBJ2-1; V: TRBV3-1; D: TRBD1
CDR3: CASSLEGRTGVDEQFF; DNA: TGCGCCAGCAGCTTGGAGGGTCGGACAGGGGTCGATGAGCAGTTCTTC; size: many; J: TRBJ2-1; V: TRBV5-1; D: TRBD1
CDR3: CASSLTGWSNQPQHF; DNA: TGCGCCAGCAGCTTGACCGGCTGGAGCAATCAGCCCCAGCATTTT; size: -; J: TRBJ1-5; V: TRBV5-1; D: -
CDR3: CASSFVGGASGNTIYF; DNA: TGTGCCAGCAGTTTCGTGGGGGGCGCGTCTGGAAACACCATATATTTT; size: -; J: TRBJ1-3; V: TRBV12-3/TRBV12-4; D: -
CDR3: CASSRARDNGQDTQYF; DNA: TGTGCCAGCAGCCGAGCCCGGGACAACGGGCAAGATACGCAGTATTTT; size: few; J: TRBJ2-3; V: TRBV7-2; D: -
CDR3: CASSLEWGGNTIYF; DNA: TGTGCCAGCAGCTTAGAATGGGGAGGAAACACCATATATTTT; size: few; J: TRBJ1-3; V: TRBV7-2; D: -
CDR3: CASSFGGGSYNEQFF; DNA: TGTGCCAGCAGCTTCGGGGGGGGCTCCTACAATGAGCAGTTCTTC; size: many; J: TRBJ2-1; V: TRBV12-3/TRBV12-4; D: TRBD2
CDR3: CASKLSGGAGVEQFF; DNA: TGCGCCAGCAAGCTTAGCGGGGGGGCCGGCGTTGAGCAGTTCTTC; size: few; J: TRBJ2-1; V: TRBV4-1; D: TRBD2
CDR3: CASSLTGTSGEEQYF; DNA: TGTGCCAGCAGCCTCACCGGGACTAGCGGAGAAGAGCAGTACTTC; size: -; J: TRBJ2-7; V: TRBV7-3; D: TRBD2
CDR3: CASSQAMQGWNEQFF; DNA: TGTGCCAGCAGCCAAGCGATGCAGGGATGGAATGAGCAGTTCTTC; size: few; J: TRBJ2-1; V: TRBV14; D: -
CDR3: CASTHPTGWREETQYF; DNA: TGTGCCAGCACCCACCCGACAGGGTGGAGGGAAGAGACCCAGTACTTC; size: -; J: TRBJ2-5; V: TRBV6-2/TRBV6-3; D: -
CDR3: CAATGGSNIRYF; DNA: TGTGCCGCAACCGGGGGGTCGAACATTCGGTACTTC; size: -; J: TRBJ2-5; V: TRBV28; D: TRBD2
CDR3: CAIKATGGNEQFF; DNA: TGTGCCATCAAGGCGACAGGGGGGAATGAGCAGTTCTTC; size: -; J: TRBJ2-1; V: TRBV10-3; D: TRBD1
CDR3: CASSWEESNQPQHF; DNA: TGTGCCAGCAGCTGGGAGGAGAGCAATCAGCCCCAGCATTTT; size: few; J: TRBJ1-5; V: TRBV12-3/TRBV12-4; D: -
CDR3: CASSLSIGAGGADTQYF; DNA: TGTGCCAGCAGTTTATCGATTGGGGCGGGGGGCGCAGATACGCAGTATTTT; size: -; J: TRBJ2-3; V: TRBV27; D: TRBD2
CDR3: CASSLGTGGTIQYF; DNA: TGTGCCAGCAGCTTGGGGACAGGGGGGACCATTCAGTACTTC; size: -; J: TRBJ2-4; V: TRBV7-2; D: TRBD1
CDR3: CASSIDSSSTDTQYF; DNA: TGCGCCAGCTCCATCGACAGTTCTAGCACAGATACGCAGTATTTT; size: -; J: TRBJ2-3; V: TRBV5-1; D: -
CDR3: CASSDRLGLNYNSPLHF; DNA: TGTGCCAGCAGTGACCGGTTGGGGCTGAACTATAATTCACCCCTCCACTTT; size: few; J: TRBJ1-6; V: TRBV6-4; D: -
CDR3: CASSPDQIRGYTF; DNA: TGTGCCAGCAGTCCCGACCAAATCAGGGGCTACACCTTC; size: -; J: TRBJ1-2; V: TRBV12-3/TRBV12-4; D: -
CDR3: CATSGNGGRETQYF; DNA: TGTGCCACCAGTGGTAATGGGGGCCGAGAGACCCAGTACTTC; size: few; J: TRBJ2-5; V: TRBV24-1; D: -
CDR3: CASIQTGLGREAFF; DNA: TGTGCCAGCATCCAAACGGGGTTAGGCAGGGAAGCTTTCTTT; size: many; J: TRBJ1-1; V: TRBV7-9; D: -
CDR3: CASSPTSGIGTEAFF; DNA: TGTGCCAGCAGCCCAACTTCCGGGATTGGGACTGAAGCTTTCTTT; size: few; J: TRBJ1-1; V: TRBV7-2; D: -
CDR3: CASSLFSPAGEAFF; DNA: TGTGCCAGCAGCCTATTTAGTCCAGCGGGGGAAGCTTTCTTT; size: few; J: TRBJ1-1; V: TRBV5-6; D: -
CDR3: CASSQDREKPLHF; DNA: TGTGCCAGCAGCCAAGATAGGGAAAAACCCCTCCACTTT; size: few; J: TRBJ1-6; V: TRBV3-1; D: -
CDR3: CASSLKGARDTQYF; DNA: TGTGCCAGCAGCTTGAAGGGGGCGAGAGATACGCAGTATTTT; size: -; J: TRBJ2-3; V: TRBV5-5; D: TRBD1
CDR3: CASSYSISLAGYQETQYF; DNA: TGTGCCAGCAGTTACTCGATCTCGCTAGCGGGGTACCAAGAGACCCAGTACTTC; size: -; J: TRBJ2-5; V: TRBV6-2/TRBV6-3; D: TRBD2
CDR3: CAPETTGATSSLPRGTEAFF; DNA: TGTGCCCCAGAGACGACAGGCGCAACGAGCAGCCTCCCGAGGGGCACTGAAGCTTTCTTT; size: few; J: TRBJ1-1; V: TRBV6-2/TRBV6-3; D: -
CDR3: CASSYRGDLAKNIQYF; DNA: TGTGCCAGCAGTTATCGGGGCGACCTAGCCAAAAACATTCAGTACTTC; size: many; J: TRBJ2-4; V: TRBV12-3/TRBV12-4; D: -
CDR3: CSASWTVDGNLNTEAFF; DNA: TGCAGTGCTAGTTGGACGGTCGATGGGAACTTGAACACTGAAGCTTTCTTT; size: -; J: TRBJ1-1; V: TRBV20-1; D: -
CDR3: CASSQERDRARDF; DNA: TGCGCCAGCAGCCAAGAGCGGGACAGGGCCCGCGACTTC; size: -; J: TRBJ2-1; V: TRBV4-3; D: TRBD1
CDR3: CATSRGAGTNSPIHF; DNA: TGTGCCACCAGCAGAGGCGCGGGGACGAATTCACCCATCCACTTT; size: -; J: TRBJ1-6; V: TRBV15; D: -
CDR3: CASSNRDTSYEQYF; DNA: TGTGCCAGCAGCAACCGGGACACCTCCTACGAGCAGTACTTC; size: -; J: TRBJ2-7; V: TRBV7-2; D: -
CDR3: CSALGQGRNGYTF; DNA: TGCAGCGCCCTGGGACAGGGACGAAATGGCTACACCTTC; size: -; J: TRBJ1-2; V: TRBV29-1; D: TRBD1
CDR3: CASSYLGQGAWDEQFF; DNA: TGTGCCAGCAGTTACCTCGGGCAGGGGGCTTGGGATGAGCAGTTCTTC; size: few; J: TRBJ2-1; V: TRBV6-5; D: TRBD1